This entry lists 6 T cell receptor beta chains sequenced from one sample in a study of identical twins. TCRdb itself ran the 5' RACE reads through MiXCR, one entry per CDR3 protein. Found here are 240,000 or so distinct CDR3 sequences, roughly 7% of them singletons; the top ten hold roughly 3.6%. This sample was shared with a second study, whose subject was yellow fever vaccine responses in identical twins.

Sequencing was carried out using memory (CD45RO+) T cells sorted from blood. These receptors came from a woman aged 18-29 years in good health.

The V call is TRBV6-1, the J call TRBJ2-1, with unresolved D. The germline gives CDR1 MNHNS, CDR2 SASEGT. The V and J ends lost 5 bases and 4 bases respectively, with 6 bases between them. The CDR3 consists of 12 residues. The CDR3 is CASSWGYNEQFF. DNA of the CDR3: TGTGCCAGCAGTTGGGGATACAATGAGCAGTTCTTC.

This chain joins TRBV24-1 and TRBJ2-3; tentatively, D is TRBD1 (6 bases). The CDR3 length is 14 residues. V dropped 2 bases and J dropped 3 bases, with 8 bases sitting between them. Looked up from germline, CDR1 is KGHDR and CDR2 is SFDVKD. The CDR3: CATSDSDRTDTQYF. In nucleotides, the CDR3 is TGTGCCACCAGTGATTCGGACAGAACAGATACGCAGTATTTT.

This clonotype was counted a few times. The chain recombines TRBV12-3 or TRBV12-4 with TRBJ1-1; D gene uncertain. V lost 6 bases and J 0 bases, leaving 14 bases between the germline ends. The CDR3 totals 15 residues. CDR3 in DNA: TGTGCCAGCAGCCGGTCCTCCCTTTTGAACACTGAAGCTTTCTTT. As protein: CASSRSSLLNTEAFF.

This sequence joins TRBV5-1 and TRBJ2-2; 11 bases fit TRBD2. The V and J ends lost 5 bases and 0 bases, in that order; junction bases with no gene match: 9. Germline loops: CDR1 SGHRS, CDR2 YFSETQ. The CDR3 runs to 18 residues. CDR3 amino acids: CASRPGLADRANTGELFF. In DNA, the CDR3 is TGCGCCAGCAGACCGGGACTAGCGGATCGGGCGAACACCGGGGAGCTGTTTTTT. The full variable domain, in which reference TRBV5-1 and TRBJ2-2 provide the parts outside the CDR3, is KAGVTQTPRYLIKTRGQQVTLSCSPISGHRSVSWYQQTPGQGLQFLFEYFSETQRNKGNFPGRFSGRQFSNSRSEMNVSTLELGDSALYLCASRPGLADRANTGELFFGEGSRLTVL.

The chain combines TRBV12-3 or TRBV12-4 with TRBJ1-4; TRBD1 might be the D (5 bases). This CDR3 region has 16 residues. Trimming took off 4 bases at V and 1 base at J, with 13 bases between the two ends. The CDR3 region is CASSSGGRITNEKLFF. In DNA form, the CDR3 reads TGTGCCAGCAGTTCCGGGGGGAGGATAACTAATGAAAAACTGTTTTTT.

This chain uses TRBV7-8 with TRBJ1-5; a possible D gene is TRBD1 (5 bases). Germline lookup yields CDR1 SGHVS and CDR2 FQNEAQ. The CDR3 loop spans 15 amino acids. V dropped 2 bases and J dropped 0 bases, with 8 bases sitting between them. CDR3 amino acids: CASSLSTDSNQPQHF. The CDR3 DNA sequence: TGTGCCAGCAGCTTATCGACAGATAGCAATCAGCCCCAGCATTTT.